These 21 T cell receptor beta chains were all obtained from the same sample, sequenced in a study of cytomegalovirus exposure and HLA in healthy donors. Amplification used 60 Vbeta primers and 13 Jbeta primers. TCRdb's copy holds only in-frame clones and misses some; the assay was immunoSEQ multiplex PCR. There are some 98,000 clones in the sample; approximately 76% occur only once, and about 2% lies in the top ten. The source material was PBMCs. The receptors here all came from a man aged 40-49 years in good health and CMV-seronegative.

In its sample, this clone was seen a few times. The genes are TRBV5-6 and TRBJ2-7, with TRBD1 identical over 7 bases. This CDR3 is 14 amino acids long. The J segment lost 2 bases and the V segment lost 4 bases, leaving 6 bases of the junction unmatched. Germline CDR1 is SGHDT and CDR2 is YYEEEE. The CDR3 protein is CASSPGGIPYEQYF. CDR3 bases: TGTGCCAGCAGCCCAGGGGGAATCCCCTACGAGCAGTACTTC. Together with reference TRBV5-6 and TRBJ2-7, the CDR3 gives the full variable domain: DAGVTQSPTHLIKTRGQQVTLRCSPKSGHDTVSWYQQALGQGPQFIFQYYEEEERQRGNFPDRFSGHQFPNYSSELNVNALLLGDSALYLCASSPGGIPYEQYFGPGTRLTVT.

The CDR3 reads CASSFQDREVGEQFF. DNA for the CDR3: TGTGCCAGCAGCTTCCAGGACAGGGAGGTTGGTGAGCAGTTCTTC. The rearrangement uses TRBV7-9 and TRBJ2-1; 8 bases are shared with TRBD1. In germline, CDR1 is SEHNR, CDR2 FQNEAQ (reference sequence). CDR3 size: 15 residues. After removal of 3 bases from V and 9 bases from J, the junction contained 10 bases not matched to a gene.

This clone was counted a few times. The chain is built from TRBV30 and TRBJ2-7; 8 positions agree with TRBD1. In germline, CDR1 is GTSNPN, CDR2 SVGIG (reference sequence). The V segment lost 4 bases and the J segment 5 bases; nucleotides outside the gene matches: 10. The CDR3 covers 14 residues. The CDR3 DNA sequence: TGTGCCTGGACTAGAGGACAGGGAAGAGACGAGCAGTACTTC. It translates to CAWTRGQGRDEQYF. The full variable domain, with the rest looked up from reference TRBV30 and TRBJ2-7, is SQTIHQWPATLVQPVGSPLSLECTVEGTSNPNLYWYRQAAGRGLQLLFYSVGIGQISSEVPQNLSASRPQDRQFILSSKKLLLSDSGFYLCAWTRGQGRDEQYFGPGTRLTVT.

This rearrangement joins TRBV6-7 to TRBJ2-3; 13 bases are shared with TRBD2. TRBV6-7 is identified as an open reading frame with a role that is uncertain. The CDR3 has 20 amino acids. V gave up 2 bases and J gave up 2 bases; unmatched junction bases: 13. The CDR3 DNA follows: TGTGCCAGCAGTTACCCCACTAGCGGGAGGGCCGGTATGGCCACAGATACGCAGTATTTT. This translates into CASSYPTSGRAGMATDTQYF.

The rearrangement links TRBV4-2 to TRBJ2-1, with D perhaps matching TRBD2 (6 bases). Germline V lookup: CDR1 LGHNA, CDR2 YNFKEQ. Trimming stripped 0 bases from V and 0 bases from J, with 15 bases between. This CDR3 is 18 amino acids long. CDR3 residues: CASSQDLPSESSYNEQFF. The CDR3 DNA sequence: TGTGCCAGCAGCCAAGATCTCCCTAGCGAGAGCTCCTACAATGAGCAGTTCTTC.

The chain couples TRBV30 to TRBJ1-2; 8 bases fit TRBD1. Per germline, CDR1 GTSNPN and CDR2 SVGIG (reference sequence). The CDR3 consists of 14 residues. Trimming cost V 2 bases and J 7 bases; bases outside gene matches: 9. The CDR3 nucleotides are TGTGCCTGGAGTCTATTGACAGGGGATGTTGGCTACACCTTC. This codes for CAWSLLTGDVGYTF.

The J gene is TRBJ2-5, the V gene TRBV6-5, with 7 bases fitting TRBD2. Germline V CDR1 and CDR2: MNHEY, SVGAGI. This CDR3 comprises 14 residues. Trimming removed 0 bases from V and 7 bases from J; junction bases left unmatched: 5. CDR3 DNA: TGTGCCAGCAGTTACTCGAACGGGGAGGGGACCCAGTACTTC. This encodes CASSYSNGEGTQYF.

This clone was observed a handful of times. This chain joins TRBV29-1 and TRBJ1-1, with a weak D call TRBD1 (6 bases). The CDR3 contains 12 residues. V dropped 7 bases and J dropped 4 bases, with 13 bases sitting between them. The germline gives CDR1 SQVTM, CDR2 ANQGSEA. This chain's CDR3 is CSARGGSTEAFF. The DNA for the CDR3 is TGCAGCGCTAGAGGGGGTAGCACTGAAGCTTTCTTT.

V gene TRBV18 combines with J gene TRBJ2-1; TRBD1 matches at 8 bases. Germline lookup yields CDR1 KGHSH and CDR2 LQKENI. This CDR3 region has 14 residues. Trimming removed 5 bases from V and 2 bases from J; junction bases left unmatched: 2. The CDR3 loop is CASSKDRAYNEQFF. The CDR3 DNA is TGTGCCAGCTCAAAGGACAGGGCCTACAATGAGCAGTTCTTC.

V and J are TRBV7-6 and TRBJ2-7, with D possibly being TRBD2 (6 bases). This CDR3 is built from 14 residues. CDR1 is SGHVS and CDR2 is FNYEAQ in the germline V gene. V dropped 1 base and J dropped 6 bases, with 13 bases sitting between them. CDR3 bases: TGTGCCAGCAGCTTAGGGGGGACTCTTACCGAGCAGTACTTC. Protein sequence: CASSLGGTLTEQYF.

This clone was recorded only once. This chain uses TRBV10-3 with TRBJ2-7; the D gene is possibly TRBD1 (7 bases). The germline gives CDR1 ENHRY, CDR2 SYGVKD. The CDR3 has 13 amino acids. The CDR3 loop is CASTGDSSYEQYF. CDR3 sequence (DNA): TGTGCTTCCACGGGGGACAGCTCCTACGAGCAGTACTTC.

This chain connects TRBV7-9 to TRBJ2-5; 12 bases align to TRBD2. The CDR3 spans 15 residues. Germline-derived CDR1 and CDR2 are SEHNR and FQNEAQ (reference sequence). Trimming at V came to 6 bases and at J to 1 base, leaving 3 bases not matched to a gene. The CDR3 is CASSLTSGGQETQYF. Written as DNA, the CDR3 is TGTGCCAGCAGTTTGACTAGCGGGGGCCAAGAGACCCAGTACTTC.

In this sample, this clone turned up a few times. This chain uses TRBV9 with TRBJ2-2; 8 bases line up with TRBD2. Losses at the gene ends were 3 bases for V and 4 bases for J; bases not matched to a gene: 8. The CDR3 covers 16 residues. Germline values: CDR1 SGDLS, CDR2 YYNGEE. CDR3 nucleotides: TGTGCCAGCAGCGCGGTTTTCGCGGGGGGCACCGGGGAGCTGTTTTTT. Its translation is CASSAVFAGGTGELFF.

The gene calls are TRBV4-2 and TRBJ2-3, with TRBD2 matching 9 bases. After removal of 5 bases from V and 4 bases from J, the junction contained 7 bases not matched to a gene. The length of the CDR3 is 15 residues. Germline CDR1 LGHNA, CDR2 YNFKEQ. CDR3 sequence: CASSTRSGGPDTQYF. The DNA of the CDR3 is TGTGCCAGCAGCACCCGGAGCGGGGGGCCAGATACGCAGTATTTT.

V and J are TRBV28 and TRBJ2-3; 9 nucleotides match TRBD2. Germline assignment: CDR1 MDHEN and CDR2 SYDVKM. With 3 bases clipped from V and 5 bases from J, the junction kept 3 bases outside the gene matches. The CDR3 consists of 14 residues. DNA of the CDR3: TGTGCCAGCAGTTTCGCGGGAGGGAGAGATACGCAGTATTTT. Residues: CASSFAGGRDTQYF. Full variable domain (remainder filled in from reference TRBV28 and TRBJ2-3): DVKVTQSSRYLVKRTGEKVFLECVQDMDHENMFWYRQDPGLGLRLIYFSYDVKMKEKGDIPEGYSVSREKKERFSLILESASTNQTSMYLCASSFAGGRDTQYFGPGTRLTVL.

The V gene is TRBV5-4, the J gene TRBJ2-3; the match to TRBD1 covers 7 bases. Germline CDR1 and CDR2: SGHNT and YYREEE (reference sequence). This CDR3 is built from 15 residues. V trimming: 3 bases; J trimming: 6 bases; junction bases outside the gene matches: 10. The CDR3 bases are TGTGCCAGCAGCTCCCCGTCCGTGACAGGGGATACGCAGTATTTT. Translation: CASSSPSVTGDTQYF.

The chain recombines TRBV2 with TRBJ1-2; tentative D call: TRBD1 (5 bases). V dropped 2 bases and J dropped 2 bases, with 9 bases sitting between them. Germline V CDR1 and CDR2: SNHLY, FYNNEI. The CDR3 sequence is 14 residues long. The chain's CDR3 is CASSEQGRNYGYTF. The CDR3 bases are TGTGCCAGCAGTGAACAGGGAAGGAACTATGGCTACACCTTC.

The J gene is TRBJ2-1, the V gene TRBV5-4; TRBD2 matches 8 bases. V lost 4 bases to trimming and J lost 7 bases; unmatched junction nucleotides: 16. Germline loops: CDR1 SGHNT, CDR2 YYREEE (reference sequence). This CDR3 has 17 amino acids. The CDR3 nucleotides read TGTGCCAGCAGCCCGGGTCCAGCGGGAGCTTATTTTAATGAGCAGTTCTTC. Its translation is CASSPGPAGAYFNEQFF.

The chain has TRBV18 and TRBJ1-5; perhaps TRBD1 as D (6 bases). V lost 2 bases to trimming and J lost 0 bases, with 23 bases between them. This CDR3 is 20 amino acids long. The germline V gene encodes CDR1 KGHSH and CDR2 LQKENI. CDR3 DNA: TGTGCCAGCTCACCATACTCCCGGACAGCTGCTGATTATAGCAATCAGCCCCAGCATTTT. It translates to CASSPYSRTAADYSNQPQHF.

The chain carries TRBV9 and TRBJ2-7; 7 bases align to TRBD1. CDR3 length equals 15 residues. Trimming removed 2 bases from V and 5 bases from J; junction bases left unmatched: 10. Germline-derived CDR1 and CDR2 are SGDLS and YYNGEE. The CDR3 sequence is CASSVLTGEGHEQYF. The DNA for the CDR3 is TGTGCCAGCAGCGTGCTCACAGGGGAAGGGCACGAGCAGTACTTC.

This chain joins TRBV11-2 and TRBJ2-1, with 8 nucleotides matching TRBD2. Germline-derived CDR1 and CDR2 are SGHAT and FQNNGV. This CDR3 has 16 amino acids. Unmatched junction bases numbered 2, after V lost 0 bases and J lost 1 base. The CDR3 region is CASSLDRGRSYNEQFF. The CDR3 bases are TGTGCCAGCAGCTTAGATCGCGGGAGGTCCTACAATGAGCAGTTCTTC.